The 5 T cell receptor beta chains below were found in one sample sequenced in a study of T cell changes during pregnancy in multiple sclerosis. Some clones are missing from TCRdb's copy, which holds only in-frame ones; the method was immunoSEQ multiplex PCR. The table has approximately 44,000 clones, around nine tenths seen once. Material: CD4+ T cells from peripheral blood mononuclear cells, obtained before pregnancy. Receptors originate from a female donor with multiple sclerosis, enrolled in a pregnancy study.

The rearrangement uses TRBV27 and TRBJ2-6; tentatively, D is TRBD1 (6 bases). Germline-derived CDR1 and CDR2 are MNHEY and SMNVEV (reference sequence). Trimming took 4 bases from V and 0 from J, leaving 25 bases between them. The CDR3 contains 21 residues. CDR3 in DNA: TGTGCCAGCAGTTGGGGAACGGGACACCGGAGTACCTTCTCTGGGGCCAACGTCCTGACTTTC. The encoded protein is CASSWGTGHRSTFSGANVLTF. The complete variable domain, with remaining parts taken from reference TRBV27 and TRBJ2-6, reads EAQVTQNPRYLITVTGKKLTVTCSQNMNHEYMSWYRQDPGLGLRQIYYSMNVEVTDKGDVPEGYKVSRKEKRNFPLILESPSPNQTSLYFCASSWGTGHRSTFSGANVLTFGAGSRLTVL.

The rearrangement uses TRBV5-1 and TRBJ2-2; 10 bases align to TRBD2. V trimming: 0 bases; J trimming: 6 bases; junction bases outside the gene matches: 2. This CDR3 is 15 amino acids long. The germline V gene has CDR1 SGHRS and CDR2 YFSETQ. Written as DNA, the CDR3 is TGCGCCAGCAGCTTGGCTAGCGGGGGAGCCGGGGAGCTGTTTTTT. It codes for CASSLASGGAGELFF.

The DNA for the CDR3 is TGTGCCAGCAGTCTCTCACTAAACTATCAGCCCCAGCATTTT. Protein sequence: CASSLSLNYQPQHF. This chain uses TRBV27 with TRBJ1-5; D unresolved. V dropped 5 bases and J dropped 5 bases, with 13 bases sitting between them. Germline V gene sequence: CDR1 MNHEY, CDR2 SMNVEV (reference sequence). The CDR3 consists of 14 residues.

The V gene is TRBV5-1, the J gene TRBJ2-5; D might be TRBD1 (6 bases). V lost 2 bases and J lost 5, with 10 bases in between. Germline V lookup: CDR1 SGHRS, CDR2 YFSETQ. This CDR3 contains 13 residues. In DNA form, the CDR3 reads TGCGCCAGCAGCTTACAGGGCCCGGAGACCCAGTACTTC. Its protein is CASSLQGPETQYF.

The chain uses TRBV7-9 and TRBJ2-1; the D gene is possibly TRBD1 (6 bases). The CDR3 consists of 15 residues. Germline V CDR1 and CDR2: SEHNR, FQNEAQ (reference sequence). Trimming removed 4 bases from V and 4 bases from J, with 14 bases in between. CDR3 bases: TGTGCCAGCAGCTCCGCAGGGGTGCGGTACAATGAGCAGTTCTTC. Translating it yields CASSSAGVRYNEQFF.